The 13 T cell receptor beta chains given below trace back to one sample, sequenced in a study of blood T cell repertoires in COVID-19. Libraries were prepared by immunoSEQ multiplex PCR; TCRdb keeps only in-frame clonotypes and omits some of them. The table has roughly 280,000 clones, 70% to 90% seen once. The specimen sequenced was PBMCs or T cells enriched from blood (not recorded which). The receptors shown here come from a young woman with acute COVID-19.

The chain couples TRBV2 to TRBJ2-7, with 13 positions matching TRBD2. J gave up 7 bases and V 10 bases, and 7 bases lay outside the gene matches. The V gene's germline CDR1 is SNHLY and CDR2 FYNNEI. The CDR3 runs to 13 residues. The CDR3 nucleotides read TGTGCCACCCGGGGACTAGCGGGGAATGAGCAGTACTTC. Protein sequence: CATRGLAGNEQYF.

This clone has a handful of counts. The CDR3 DNA is TGTGCCAGCAGTGACTCTCGCGGATCCGACCCGGAGCAGTACTTC. Its translation: CASSDSRGSDPEQYF. The chain couples TRBV2 to TRBJ2-7; D unclear. V was pared by 3 bases and J by 7 bases, with 19 bases between. The CDR3 runs 15 residues. Germline-derived CDR1 and CDR2 are SNHLY and FYNNEI.

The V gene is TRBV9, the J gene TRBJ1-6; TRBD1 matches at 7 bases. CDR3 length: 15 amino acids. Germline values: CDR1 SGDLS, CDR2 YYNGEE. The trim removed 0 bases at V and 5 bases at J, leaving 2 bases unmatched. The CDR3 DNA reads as TGTGCCAGCAGCGTAGACGGGACAGATAATTCACCCCTCCACTTT. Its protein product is CASSVDGTDNSPLHF. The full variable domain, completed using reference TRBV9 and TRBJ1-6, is DSGVTQTPKHLITATGQRVTLRCSPRSGDLSVYWYQQSLDQGLQFLIQYYNGEERAKGNILERFSAQQFPDLHSELNLSSLELGDSALYFCASSVDGTDNSPLHFGNGTRLTVT.

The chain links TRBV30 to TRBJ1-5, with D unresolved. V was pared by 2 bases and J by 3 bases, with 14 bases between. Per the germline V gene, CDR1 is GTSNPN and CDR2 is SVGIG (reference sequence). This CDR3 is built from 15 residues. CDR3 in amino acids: CAWSSRRLLNQPQHF. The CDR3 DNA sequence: TGTGCCTGGAGTTCGAGGAGACTCCTCAATCAGCCCCAGCATTTT.

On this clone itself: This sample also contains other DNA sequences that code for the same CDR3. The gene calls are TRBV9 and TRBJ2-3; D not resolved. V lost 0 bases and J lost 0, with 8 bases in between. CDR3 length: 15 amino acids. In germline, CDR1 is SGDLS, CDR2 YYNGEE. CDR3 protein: CASSVGAGSTDTQYF. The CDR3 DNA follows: TGTGCCAGCAGCGTAGGGGCAGGAAGCACAGATACGCAGTATTTT.

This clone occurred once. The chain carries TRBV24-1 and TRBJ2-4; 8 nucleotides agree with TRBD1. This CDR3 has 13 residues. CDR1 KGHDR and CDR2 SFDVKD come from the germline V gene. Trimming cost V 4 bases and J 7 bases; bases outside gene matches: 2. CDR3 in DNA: TGTGCCACCAGTGACACAGGGGGGAACATTCAGTACTTC. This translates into CATSDTGGNIQYF.

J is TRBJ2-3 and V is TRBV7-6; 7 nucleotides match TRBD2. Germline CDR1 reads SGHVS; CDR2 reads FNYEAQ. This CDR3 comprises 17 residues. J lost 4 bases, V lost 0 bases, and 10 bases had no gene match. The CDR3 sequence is CASSLARLAGRADTQYF. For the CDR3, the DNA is TGTGCCAGCAGCTTAGCGCGGTTAGCGGGTAGGGCAGATACGCAGTATTTT.

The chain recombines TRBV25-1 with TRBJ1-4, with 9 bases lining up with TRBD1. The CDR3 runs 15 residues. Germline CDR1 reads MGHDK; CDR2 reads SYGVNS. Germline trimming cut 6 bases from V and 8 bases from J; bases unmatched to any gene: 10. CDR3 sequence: CASRTKGTGYEKLFF. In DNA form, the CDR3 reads TGTGCCAGCAGAACAAAGGGGACAGGGTACGAAAAACTGTTTTTT.

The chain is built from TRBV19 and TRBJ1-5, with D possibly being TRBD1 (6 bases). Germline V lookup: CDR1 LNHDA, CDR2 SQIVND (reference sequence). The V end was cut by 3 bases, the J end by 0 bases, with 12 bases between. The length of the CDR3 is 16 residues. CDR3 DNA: TGTGCCAGTAGTATTCGACAGGCCTTTAGCAATCAGCCCCAGCATTTT. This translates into CASSIRQAFSNQPQHF. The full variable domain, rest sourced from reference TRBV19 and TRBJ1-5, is DGGITQSPKYLFRKEGQNVTLSCEQNLNHDAMYWYRQDPGQGLRLIYYSQIVNDFQKGDIAEGYSVSREKKESFPLTVTSAQKNPTAFYLCASSIRQAFSNQPQHFGDGTRLSIL.

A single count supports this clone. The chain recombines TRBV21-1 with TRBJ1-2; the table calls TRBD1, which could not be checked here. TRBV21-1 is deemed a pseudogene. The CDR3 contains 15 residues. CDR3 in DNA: TGTGCCAGCAGCAAGCCGGACAGTTATTCCTATGGCTACACCTTC. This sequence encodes CASSKPDSYSYGYTF.

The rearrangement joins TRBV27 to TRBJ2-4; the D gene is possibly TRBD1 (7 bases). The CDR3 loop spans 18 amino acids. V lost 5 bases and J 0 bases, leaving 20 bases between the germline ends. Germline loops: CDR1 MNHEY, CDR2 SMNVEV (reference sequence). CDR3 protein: CASSLGAQGGSAKNIQYF. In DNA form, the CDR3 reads TGTGCCAGCAGTCTTGGGGCTCAGGGGGGTTCAGCCAAAAACATTCAGTACTTC.

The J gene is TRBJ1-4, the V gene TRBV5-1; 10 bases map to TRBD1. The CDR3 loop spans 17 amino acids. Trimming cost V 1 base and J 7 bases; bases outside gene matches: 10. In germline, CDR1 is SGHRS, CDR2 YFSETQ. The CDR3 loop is CASSLWAEDRGSEKLFF. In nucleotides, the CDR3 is TGCGCCAGCAGCTTGTGGGCCGAGGACAGGGGGAGTGAAAAACTGTTTTTT.

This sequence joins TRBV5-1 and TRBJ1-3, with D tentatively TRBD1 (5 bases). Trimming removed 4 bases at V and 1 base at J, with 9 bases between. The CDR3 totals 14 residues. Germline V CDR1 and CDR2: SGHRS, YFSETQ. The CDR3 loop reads CASSLTVSGNTIYF. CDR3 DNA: TGCGCCAGCAGCCTGACAGTTTCTGGAAACACCATATATTTT. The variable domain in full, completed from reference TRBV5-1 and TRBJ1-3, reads KAGVTQTPRYLIKTRGQQVTLSCSPISGHRSVSWYQQTPGQGLQFLFEYFSETQRNKGNFPGRFSGRQFSNSRSEMNVSTLELGDSALYLCASSLTVSGNTIYFGEGSWLTVV.